Included here is one T cell receptor (beta chain) sequence, with context. Its antigen is not identified. This CDR3 region has 14 residues. The V end was cut by 7 bases, the J end by 7 bases, with 17 bases between. CDR1 and CDR2 from the germline V gene are MDHEN and SYDVKM. These data originate in a study of shared clonotypes between healthy human individuals. Study information: Three CD4 naive, three CD4 memory, two CD8 naive and one CD8 memory plate were used per donor.

Terminally differentiated effector memory CD45RA+ cells were excluded from the naive CD8 cells, which were CD45RO-negative and positively selected for CCR7. Recent acute infections and vaccinations were absent in the healthy HIV-negative adult donors. Study outcomes and limitations: Owing to a small donor count, the genetic and exposure-history diversity represented was limited.

TCRdb's copy holds only in-frame clones and misses some; the assay was immunoSEQ multiplex PCR. The sample shows 700,000 to 950,000 clones, 96% of them seen only once. The specimen was naive CD8+ T cells sorted from blood. The origin of this receptor is a man aged 25 to 45 in good health. V usage is TRBV28 and J usage is TRBJ2-1; weak D call: TRBD2 (6 bases). As DNA, the CDR3 is TGTGCCAGCATCAACACGGGACTGGAAAATGAGCAGTTCTTC. Its translation: CASINTGLENEQFF.